This TCR beta chain is from a study of lymphopenia after photon versus proton radiotherapy. Study conclusions and caveats: Survival link was tested only in deceased patients; proton benefit remains a possibility.

Trimming removed 4 bases from V and 6 bases from J, with 12 bases in between. Germline lookup yields CDR1 MGHRA and CDR2 YSYEKL. This CDR3 is built from 13 residues. About this clone: No antigen is known for it.

This table comes from immunoSEQ multiplex PCR, and its TCRdb copy is limited to in-frame clones, with some not included. The sample records 150,000 to 200,000 clones, 70% to 90% being singletons. The TCR was taken from a man in his fifties with gastric cancer. The input for sequencing was peripheral blood, taken from a patient treated with photon-based radiotherapy. The rearrangement uses TRBV4-1 and TRBJ2-5; D is perhaps TRBD1 (6 bases). This CDR3 is CASSLGTMKTQYF. The DNA of the CDR3 is TGCGCCAGCAGCCTAGGGACAATGAAGACCCAGTACTTC.